The 17 T cell receptor beta chains below come from one sample, sequenced in a study of blood T cell repertoires in COVID-19. Libraries were prepared by immunoSEQ multiplex PCR; TCRdb keeps only in-frame clonotypes and omits some of them. The data hold 150,000 to 200,000 clones, with approximately 90% observed a single time. The sample taken for sequencing was peripheral blood. These receptors were collected from a human donor in a cohort sampled during active COVID-19.

This clone was seen a few times. J is TRBJ1-1 and V is TRBV30; no firm D call. V was trimmed by 5 bases and J by 2 bases, leaving 12 bases between them. This CDR3 spans 13 amino acids. CDR1 is GTSNPN, CDR2 SVGIG, per germline (reference sequence). CDR3 residues: CAWALTVNTEAFF. The CDR3, as DNA: TGTGCCTGGGCCCTAACAGTTAACACTGAAGCTTTCTTT.

This clone has a handful of counts. The rearrangement uses TRBV7-9 and TRBJ1-5; perhaps TRBD1 as D (5 bases). Germline CDR1 reads SEHNR; CDR2 reads FQNEAQ (reference sequence). CDR3 size: 14 residues. V was trimmed by 6 bases and J by 2 bases, leaving 11 bases between them. CDR3 sequence reads: CASRPRGGNQPQHF. Here the CDR3 DNA reads TGTGCCAGCAGACCTCGGGGGGGCAATCAGCCCCAGCATTTT.

The chain has TRBV18 and TRBJ1-3; 8 bases agree with TRBD1. Per germline, CDR1 KGHSH and CDR2 LQKENI. V lost 2 bases to trimming and J lost 0 bases; unmatched junction nucleotides: 0. The CDR3 consists of 15 residues. The CDR3 here is CASSPTGGSGNTIYF. The CDR3, as DNA: TGTGCCAGCTCACCAACAGGGGGCTCTGGAAACACCATATATTTT. Full variable domain (rest looked up from reference TRBV18 and TRBJ1-3): NAGVMQNPRHLVRRRGQEARLRCSPMKGHSHVYWYRQLPEEGLKFMVYLQKENIIDESGMPKERFSAEFPKEGPSILRIQQVVRGDSAAYFCASSPTGGSGNTIYFGEGSWLTVV.

This clone came up once. V gene TRBV12-3 or TRBV12-4 combines with J gene TRBJ2-7; TRBD1 matches 7 bases. The CDR3 is 13 amino acids. V was clipped by 6 bases and J by 0 bases; unmatched bases: 2. This CDR3 is CASSRDSSYEQYF. The CDR3 nucleotides are TGTGCCAGCAGCCGGGACAGCTCCTACGAGCAGTACTTC.

The chain has TRBV12-3 or TRBV12-4 and TRBJ2-7, with D maybe TRBD1 (6 bases). Deletions cut 6 bases from V and 5 bases from J, with 14 bases between. The CDR3 consists of 13 residues. This CDR3 is CASSPGSGDEQYF. The DNA for the CDR3 is TGTGCCAGCAGCCCAGGATCAGGGGACGAGCAGTACTTC.

This chain uses TRBV6-2 or TRBV6-3 with TRBJ1-4; no clear D. The V end lost 7 bases, the J end lost 5 bases, and 17 bases lay between the germline ends. Looked up from germline, CDR1 is MNHEY and CDR2 is SVGEGT. This CDR3 spans 15 amino acids. The DNA for the CDR3 is TGTGCCAGCACCCCACTATCCGGGAGGAATGAAAAACTGTTTTTT. Its translation is CASTPLSGRNEKLFF.

The rearrangement links TRBV4-2 to TRBJ2-7; TRBD1 might be the D (5 bases). This CDR3 spans 15 amino acids. Germline V CDR1 and CDR2: LGHNA, YNFKEQ. V was cut by 0 bases and J by 2 bases, with 11 bases left in between. For the CDR3, the DNA is TGTGCCAGCAGCCAAGAGTGGGGCTCGACCTACGAGCAGTACTTC. Translating it yields CASSQEWGSTYEQYF.

The chain joins TRBV19 to TRBJ1-1; TRBD1 might be the D (5 bases). In germline, CDR1 is LNHDA, CDR2 SQIVND (reference sequence). CDR3 length equals 14 residues. V lost 2 bases and J 3 bases, leaving 10 bases between the germline ends. CDR3 coding DNA: TGTGCCAGTAGTATACAGGGAGGGGACACTGAAGCTTTCTTT. As protein: CASSIQGGDTEAFF.

The chain carries TRBV19 and TRBJ2-3; tentative D call: TRBD1 (8 bases). The CDR3 has 16 residues. V was cut by 6 bases and J by 0 bases, with 16 bases left in between. Germline V gives CDR1 LNHDA, CDR2 SQIVND (reference sequence). CDR3 loop: CASSRDRGLSTDTQYF. The CDR3 nucleotides are TGTGCCAGTAGCAGAGACAGGGGACTAAGCACAGATACGCAGTATTTT.

J is TRBJ1-3 and V is TRBV6-6; TRBD1 might be the D (5 bases). The V and J ends lost 2 bases and 4 bases respectively, with 12 bases between them. In germline, CDR1 is MNHNY, CDR2 SVGAGI (reference sequence). The CDR3 has 15 amino acids. CDR3 sequence: CASSYGQGSGNTIYF. DNA for the CDR3: TGTGCCAGCAGTTACGGTCAGGGATCGGGAAACACCATATATTTT.

This rearrangement joins TRBV7-8 to TRBJ2-3; possible D gene TRBD2, 6 bases. The germline V gene encodes CDR1 SGHVS and CDR2 FQNEAQ. The V and J ends lost 7 bases and 5 bases respectively, with 10 bases between them. CDR3 length: 12 residues. For the CDR3, the DNA is TGTGCCAGCACCGGGAGTCTAGATACGCAGTATTTT. Its protein is CASTGSLDTQYF.

This clone was seen a handful of times. The chain joins TRBV10-3 to TRBJ2-7, with 9 positions matching TRBD2. The J segment lost 4 bases and the V segment lost 4 bases, leaving 11 bases of the junction unmatched. The CDR3 length is 16 residues. The germline V gene has CDR1 ENHRY and CDR2 SYGVKD. The DNA for the CDR3 is TGTGCCATCAGTGGAGGCGGGGGGGAAGAAGAGTACGAGCAGTACTTC. Translated, it gives CAISGGGGEEEYEQYF.

The chain recombines TRBV27 with TRBJ2-3; tentatively, D is TRBD1 (5 bases). Germline lookup yields CDR1 MNHEY and CDR2 SMNVEV (reference sequence). Trimming took off 5 bases at V and 0 bases at J, with 15 bases between the two ends. The CDR3 totals 16 residues. The CDR3 nucleotides are TGTGCCAGCAGTCCGCGTTACAGGAAAAGCACAGATACGCAGTATTTT. Amino acids: CASSPRYRKSTDTQYF.

The chain combines TRBV12-3 or TRBV12-4 with TRBJ2-7; 7 bases are a match to TRBD1. The CDR3 spans 13 residues. The J segment lost 2 bases and the V segment lost 6 bases, leaving 4 bases of the junction unmatched. The CDR3: CASSTGTAYEQYF. The CDR3 bases are TGTGCCAGCAGCACAGGGACAGCCTACGAGCAGTACTTC.

The chain is built from TRBV2 and TRBJ2-6; D not certain. Germline lookup yields CDR1 SNHLY and CDR2 FYNNEI. The V end was cut by 3 bases, the J end by 0 bases, with 6 bases between. The CDR3 runs to 15 residues. CDR3 protein: CASSDGFSGANVLTF. CDR3 nucleotides: TGTGCCAGCAGTGACGGTTTCTCTGGGGCCAACGTCCTGACTTTC.

This sequence joins TRBV4-3 and TRBJ1-5; TRBD1 is a possible D gene (6 bases). Germline V lookup: CDR1 LGHNA, CDR2 YSLEER. V lost 2 bases to trimming and J lost 4 bases, with 18 bases between them. This CDR3 comprises 17 residues. CDR3 in DNA: TGCGCCAGCAGCCAAATGTATGCACAGGGCGGTAATCAGCCCCAGCATTTT. This sequence encodes CASSQMYAQGGNQPQHF.

To note about this clone: Within the sample, other DNA sequences also encode this same CDR3. The chain is built from TRBV7-2 and TRBJ1-1, with 9 bases aligning to TRBD1. The CDR3 sequence is 13 residues long. The V gene's germline CDR1 is SGHTA and CDR2 FQGNSA. The trim removed 1 base at V and 7 bases at J, leaving 1 base unmatched. CDR3 in amino acids: CASSLGTGVEAFF. CDR3 nucleotide sequence: TGTGCCAGCAGCTTAGGGACAGGGGTTGAAGCTTTCTTT.